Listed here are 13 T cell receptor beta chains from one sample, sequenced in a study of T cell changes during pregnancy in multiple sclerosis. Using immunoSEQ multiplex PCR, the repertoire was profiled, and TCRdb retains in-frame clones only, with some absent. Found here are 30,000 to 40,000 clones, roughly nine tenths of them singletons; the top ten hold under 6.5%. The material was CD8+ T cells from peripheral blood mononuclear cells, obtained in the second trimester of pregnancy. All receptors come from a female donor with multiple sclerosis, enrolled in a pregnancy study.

The CDR3 sequence: CASSFGGDEQFF. The CDR3 region has the DNA TGTGCCAGCAGCTTCGGGGGAGATGAGCAGTTCTTC. The rearrangement uses TRBV5-4 and TRBJ2-1, with a weak D call TRBD2 (6 bases). The CDR3 totals 12 residues. From germline, CDR1 is SGHNT and CDR2 YYREEE (reference sequence). V lost 2 bases to trimming and J lost 8 bases, with 8 bases between them.

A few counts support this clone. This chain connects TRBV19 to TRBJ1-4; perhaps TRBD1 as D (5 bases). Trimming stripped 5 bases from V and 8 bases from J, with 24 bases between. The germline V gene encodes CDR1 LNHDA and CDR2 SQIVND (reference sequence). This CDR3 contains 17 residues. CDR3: CASSVPTAPARGEKLFF. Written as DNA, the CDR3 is TGTGCCAGTAGTGTTCCGACAGCCCCGGCGAGAGGCGAAAAACTGTTTTTT.

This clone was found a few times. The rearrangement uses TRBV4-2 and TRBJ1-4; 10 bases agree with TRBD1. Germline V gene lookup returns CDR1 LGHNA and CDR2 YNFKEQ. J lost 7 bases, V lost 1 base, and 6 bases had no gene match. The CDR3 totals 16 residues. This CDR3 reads CASSQGEGTGAEKLFF. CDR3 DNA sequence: TGTGCCAGCAGCCAAGGAGAAGGGACAGGGGCTGAAAAACTGTTTTTT.

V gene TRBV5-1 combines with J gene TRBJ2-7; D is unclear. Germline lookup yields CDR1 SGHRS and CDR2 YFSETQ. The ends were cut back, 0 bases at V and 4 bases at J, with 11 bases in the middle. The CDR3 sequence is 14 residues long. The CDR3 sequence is CASSLVTFGYEQYF. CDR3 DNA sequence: TGCGCCAGCAGCTTGGTGACATTTGGGTACGAGCAGTACTTC.

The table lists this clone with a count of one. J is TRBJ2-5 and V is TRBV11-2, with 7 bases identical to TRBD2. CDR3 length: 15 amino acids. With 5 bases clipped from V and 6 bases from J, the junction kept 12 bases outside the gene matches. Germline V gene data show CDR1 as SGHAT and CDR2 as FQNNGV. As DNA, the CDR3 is TGTGCCAGCAGCCCGCCCCGGACGGGGGGACAGACCCAGTACTTC. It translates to CASSPPRTGGQTQYF.

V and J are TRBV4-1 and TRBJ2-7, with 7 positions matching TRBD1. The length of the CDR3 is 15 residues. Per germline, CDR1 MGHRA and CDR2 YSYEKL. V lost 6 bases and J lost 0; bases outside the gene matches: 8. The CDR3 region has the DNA TGCGCCAGCAGTGCTTCGACAGGGAGCTCCTACGAGCAGTACTTC. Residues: CASSASTGSSYEQYF.

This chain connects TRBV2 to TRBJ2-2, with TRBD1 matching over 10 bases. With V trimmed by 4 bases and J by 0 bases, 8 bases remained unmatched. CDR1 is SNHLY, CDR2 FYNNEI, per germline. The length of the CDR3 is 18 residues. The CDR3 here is CASSGSGQGRSNTGELFF. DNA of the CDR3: TGTGCCAGCAGTGGGTCGGGACAGGGGAGATCGAACACCGGGGAGCTGTTTTTT.

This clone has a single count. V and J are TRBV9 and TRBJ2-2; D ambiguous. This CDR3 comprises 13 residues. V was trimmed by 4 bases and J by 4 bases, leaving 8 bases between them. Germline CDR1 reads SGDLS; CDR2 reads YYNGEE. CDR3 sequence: CASSPPRTGELFF. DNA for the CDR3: TGTGCCAGCAGCCCCCCCCGCACCGGGGAGCTGTTTTTT.

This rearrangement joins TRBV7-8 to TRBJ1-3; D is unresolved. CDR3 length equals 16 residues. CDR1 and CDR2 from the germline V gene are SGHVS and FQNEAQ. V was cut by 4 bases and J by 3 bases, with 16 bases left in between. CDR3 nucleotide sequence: TGTGCCAGCAGCTCCCCGAGGACTCCAGGTGGAAACACCATATATTTT. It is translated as CASSSPRTPGGNTIYF.

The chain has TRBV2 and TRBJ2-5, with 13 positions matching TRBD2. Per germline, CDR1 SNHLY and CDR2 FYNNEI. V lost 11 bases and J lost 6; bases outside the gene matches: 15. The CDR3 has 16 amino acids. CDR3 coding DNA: TGTGCCGGCTCGAATCGGACTAGCGGGGGTCAGAAGACCCAGTACTTC. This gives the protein CAGSNRTSGGQKTQYF.

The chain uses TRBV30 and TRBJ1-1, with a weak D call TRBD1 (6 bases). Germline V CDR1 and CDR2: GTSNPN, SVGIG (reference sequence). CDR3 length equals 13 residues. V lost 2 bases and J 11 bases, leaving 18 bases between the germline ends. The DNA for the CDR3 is TGTGCCTGGAGTTTCACAGGGCCCCTTTACGCTTTCTTT. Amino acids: CAWSFTGPLYAFF. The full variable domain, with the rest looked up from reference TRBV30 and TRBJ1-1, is SQTIHQWPATLVQPVGSPLSLECTVEGTSNPNLYWYRQAAGRGLQLLFYSVGIGQISSEVPQNLSASRPQDRQFILSSKKLLLSDSGFYLCAWSFTGPLYAFFGQGTRLTVV.

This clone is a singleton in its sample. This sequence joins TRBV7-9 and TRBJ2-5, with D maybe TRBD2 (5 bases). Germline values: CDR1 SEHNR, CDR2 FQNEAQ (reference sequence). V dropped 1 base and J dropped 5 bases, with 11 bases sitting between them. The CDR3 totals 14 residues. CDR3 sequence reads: CASSLVTGRETQYF. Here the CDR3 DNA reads TGTGCCAGCAGCTTAGTTACGGGAAGGGAGACCCAGTACTTC.

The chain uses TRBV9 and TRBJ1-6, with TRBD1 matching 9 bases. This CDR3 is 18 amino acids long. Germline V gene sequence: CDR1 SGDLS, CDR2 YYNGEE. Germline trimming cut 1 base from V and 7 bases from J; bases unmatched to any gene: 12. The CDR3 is CASSVTPLSTGGNSPLHF. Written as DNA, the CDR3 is TGTGCCAGCAGCGTAACTCCACTTTCGACAGGGGGGAATTCACCCCTCCACTTT.